The sequence of this T cell receptor (beta chain) was determined in a study of T cells in Graves' hyperthyroidism and ophthalmopathy. TCR beta CDR3 sequences were amplified from RNA transcripts. The TCR CDR3 first-round RT-PCR relied on the HTBI primer set. TCRdb fed the multiplex PCR reads into MiXCR, producing one record per CDR3 protein. The sample shows about 270,000 distinct CDR3 sequences, 24% of them seen only once. The germline gives CDR1 SGDLS, CDR2 YYNGEE. This CDR3 contains 15 residues. V lost 6 bases, J lost 5 bases, and 20 bases lay in between. This clonotype showed up just a few times. The TCR originated in a woman between 40 and 55 years old with Graves' ophthalmopathy. The chain links TRBV9 to TRBJ2-5, with D perhaps TRBD2 (7 bases). The sequenced material came from blood. The CDR3 coding sequence is TGTGCCAGCACCCAGGGGCGGCGGGAGTGGGAGACCCAGTACTTC. This sequence encodes CASTQGRREWETQYF.